The rows below give T cell receptor beta chains drawn from one sample of a study of OX40 agonist ivuxolimab in advanced cancers. Clones were sequenced by immunoSEQ multiplex PCR, and TCRdb holds only the in-frame ones, with some missing. The sample consists of about 53,000 clones, around 79% of them appearing once. Here the sequenced sample was CD4+ or CD8+ T cells sorted from blood, taken in a trial of the OX40 agonist ivuxolimab. Source of these receptors: an adult with an advanced solid tumor such as melanoma, head and neck, liver or kidney cancer. Both conserved end residues are part of each CDR3. A D gene is named only where the DNA matches it firmly. Expanded clones get a size class; other rows say once, few or many, or leave the size out.

v_gene	j_gene	d_gene	abundance	CDR3nt	CDR3aa
TRBV7-3	TRBJ2-1	NA	NA	TGTGCCAGCAGCGTCGACGGAGCCTACAATGAGCAGTTCTTC	CASSVDGAYNEQFF
TRBV19	TRBJ2-2	TRBD2	medium-sized	TGTGCCAGTAGTACTAGCGGGGGGGAATACACCGGGGAGCTGTTTTTT	CASSTSGGEYTGELFF
TRBV7-3	TRBJ1-2	NA	NA	TGTGCCAGCAGCTCCGTGGCAGGGGAGTATGGCTACACCTTC	CASSSVAGEYGYTF
TRBV7-3	TRBJ2-5	NA	once	TGTGCCAGCAGCTTAGGAGTCCGGATCACTAGTCACCGAGAGACCCAGTACTTC	CASSLGVRITSHRETQYF
TRBV2	TRBJ2-1	TRBD2	NA	TGTGCCAGCAGTTGGAGTACTAGCGGGAGAGGCATCTCCTACAATGAGCAGTTCTTC	CASSWSTSGRGISYNEQFF
TRBV6-1	TRBJ1-1	NA	NA	TGTGCCAGCAGTGAATTCGACACTGAAGCTTTCTTT	CASSEFDTEAFF
TRBV2	TRBJ2-1	NA	NA	TGTGCCATGCTGGGCAGGGTCTACAATGAGCAGTTCTTC	CAMLGRVYNEQFF
TRBV28	TRBJ2-3	NA	NA	TGTGCCAGCAGTTTCTCCTTAGCTACCACAGATACGCAGTATTTT	CASSFSLATTDTQYF
TRBV7-8	TRBJ1-6	NA	NA	TGTGCCAGCAGCACCCGGGAGGGCTATAATTCACCCCTCCACTTT	CASSTREGYNSPLHF
TRBV18	TRBJ2-7	TRBD2	NA	TGTGCCAGCTCAACCCCCGTAAGGGAGGGCCGGCGATACGAGCAGTACTTC	CASSTPVREGRRYEQYF
TRBV7-8	TRBJ2-7	NA	NA	TGTGCCAGCAGCTTAGGGACAGCAAACTACGAGCAGTACTTC	CASSLGTANYEQYF
TRBV6-5	TRBJ2-2	TRBD2	once	TGTGCCAGCAGTTATAAGCCGCGGGGGGACGGGGAGCTGTTTTTT	CASSYKPRGDGELFF
TRBV11-2	TRBJ1-1	NA	NA	TGTGCCAGCAGCTTAGCTGGGGCGCGGACTGAAGCTTTCTTT	CASSLAGARTEAFF
TRBV27	TRBJ2-1	TRBD2	NA	TGTGCCAGCTCGGATAGCGGGAGGTCCTACAATGAGCAGTTCTTC	CASSDSGRSYNEQFF
TRBV19	TRBJ1-5	NA	NA	TGTGCCAGTAGTGACACCGGGGGCAATCAGCCCCAGCATTTT	CASSDTGGNQPQHF
TRBV5-8	TRBJ2-1	NA	NA	TGTGCCAGCCCGAGGGTGAACTCCTACAATGAGCAGTTCTTC	CASPRVNSYNEQFF
TRBV5-8	TRBJ2-2	NA	NA	TGTGCCAGCAGCTTGGACCGATCCATGGCCACCGGGGAGCTGTTTTTT	CASSLDRSMATGELFF
TRBV11-3	TRBJ2-3	NA	NA	TGTGCCAGCCAGGGCCAGGTGGATACGCAGTATTTT	CASQGQVDTQYF
TRBV6-5	TRBJ2-1	NA	NA	TGTGCCAGCAGTTACGCGGACGGCATCTACAATGAGCAGTTCTTC	CASSYADGIYNEQFF
TRBV9	TRBJ2-3	TRBD2	once	TGTGCCAGCAGCATACTAGCGGGAGGGGACCGGGATACGCAGTATTTT	CASSILAGGDRDTQYF
TRBV11-3	TRBJ1-1	TRBD1	NA	TGTGCCAGCAGCTTTGCAGGGGGTAGCGCTGAAGCTTTCTTT	CASSFAGGSAEAFF
TRBV28	TRBJ1-1	NA	NA	TGTGCCAGCAGTTTGGGAGGGTTGAACACTGAAGCTTTCTTT	CASSLGGLNTEAFF
TRBV27	TRBJ1-2	NA	NA	TGTGCCAGCACCTCAGGGGTGGGGTATGGCTACACCTTC	CASTSGVGYGYTF
TRBV7-9	TRBJ2-1	NA	NA	TGTGCCAGCAGCTTTCCGGGACGGGAATCGAGGGGCTCCTACAATGAGCAGTTCTTC	CASSFPGRESRGSYNEQFF
TRBV5-1	TRBJ1-3	NA	NA	TGCGCCAGCAGCATAACAGGGAATGGAAACACCATATATTTT	CASSITGNGNTIYF
TRBV30	TRBJ2-5	NA	NA	TGTGCCTGGAGTGTAGGGGCAGAGACCCAGTACTTC	CAWSVGAETQYF
TRBV14	TRBJ2-5	NA	NA	TGTGCCAGCAGCCAAGATACAGCGGGAGAGACCCAGTACTTC	CASSQDTAGETQYF
TRBV7-8	TRBJ2-3	TRBD2	NA	TGTGCCAGCAGCTTTACTTCTAGCGGGGGGCTTAGCACAGATACGCAGTATTTT	CASSFTSSGGLSTDTQYF
TRBV7-9	TRBJ2-3	TRBD2	NA	TGTGCCAGCAGCTCCCGACTAGCGGACACAGATACGCAGTATTTT	CASSSRLADTDTQYF
TRBV12-5	TRBJ1-4	TRBD1	few	TGTGCTAGTCTGACGTACAGGGGAGGTGAAAAACTGTTTTTT	CASLTYRGGEKLFF
TRBV5-1	TRBJ1-1	TRBD1	NA	TGCGCCAGCAGCCACGGACAGGGTCGCACTGAAGCTTTCTTT	CASSHGQGRTEAFF
TRBV9	TRBJ2-1	TRBD1	NA	TGTGCCAGCAGCGTAGTCCCGGCGTCAGGGGGCTCCTACAATGAGCAGTTCTTC	CASSVVPASGGSYNEQFF
TRBV21-1	TRBJ2-1	NA	NA	TGTGCCAGCAGCAAAGATTCGGTTAGCTCCTACAATGAGCAGTTCTTC	CASSKDSVSSYNEQFF
TRBV7-6	TRBJ1-4	TRBD1	NA	TGTGCCAGCAGCCTCGGGACAGTGAATGAAAAACTGTTTTTT	CASSLGTVNEKLFF
TRBV2	TRBJ2-7	TRBD1	once	TGTGCCAGCAGTGAAGAGGCAGGGGGCATTTCTTACGAGCAGTACTTC	CASSEEAGGISYEQYF
TRBV18	TRBJ2-1	TRBD2	NA	TGTGCCAGCCAAGGAAGGGGTACTAGCGGGAGCTCCTACAATGAGCAGTTCTTC	CASQGRGTSGSSYNEQFF
TRBV18	TRBJ2-4	NA	NA	TGTGCCAGCTCACCAGGGAGGTCCGAAATTCAGTACTTC	CASSPGRSEIQYF
TRBV7-2	TRBJ1-2	NA	NA	TGTGCCAGCAGCTCTAAGGTATCTGGCTACACCTTC	CASSSKVSGYTF
TRBV6-5	TRBJ1-3	NA	few	TGTGCCAGCAGCCCTTCGACTGGAAACACCATATATTTT	CASSPSTGNTIYF
TRBV28	TRBJ2-5	NA	NA	TGTGCCAGCAGACAGGGTGGTGGAGAGACCCAGTACTTC	CASRQGGGETQYF
TRBV2	TRBJ1-4	TRBD1	NA	TGTGCCAGCAGTGTAGTTCCAGGGGGCGGAGAAAAACTGTTTTTT	CASSVVPGGGEKLFF
TRBV9	TRBJ2-2	TRBD2	NA	TGTGCCAGCAGCGTAGCTGTGGCGGGGGGGACCTTACTTGAGAACACCGGGGAGCTGTTTTTT	CASSVAVAGGTLLENTGELFF
TRBV4-1	TRBJ1-4	TRBD1	NA	TGCGCCAGCAGCCAAGGGGACAGGGATAATGAAAAACTGTTTTTT	CASSQGDRDNEKLFF
TRBV13	TRBJ2-3	NA	NA	TGTGCCAGCAGCTTCACTTTAGCGGCAACAGATACGCAGTATTTT	CASSFTLAATDTQYF
TRBV7-9	TRBJ1-1	NA	NA	TGTGCCAGCATCTCGGGGAACACTGAAGCTTTCTTT	CASISGNTEAFF
TRBV19	TRBJ2-5	TRBD2	NA	TGTGCCAGTAGTTCACTAGCGGGGCAAGAGACCCAGTACTTC	CASSSLAGQETQYF
TRBV15	TRBJ1-4	NA	once	TGTGCCACCAGCAGAGATGGGAGGACTAATGAAAAACTGTTTTTT	CATSRDGRTNEKLFF
TRBV5-1	TRBJ2-2	NA	NA	TGCGCCAGCAGCCGTGATCCGGGGAAGAACACCGGGGAGCTGTTTTTT	CASSRDPGKNTGELFF
TRBV5-1	TRBJ2-3	TRBD2	NA	TGCGCCAGCAGCTTGGTGACTAGCAGGGTCGGGGAGGGTACGCAGTATTTT	CASSLVTSRVGEGTQYF